The 12 T cell receptor beta chains listed next were all sequenced from one sample in a study of identical twins. Each CDR3 protein gets one entry after TCRdb re-called the 5' RACE reads with MiXCR. The repertoire holds about 690,000 distinct CDR3 sequences, 5.5% to 6.5% seen once, with about 1.8% in the top ten. Material for sequencing was naive T cells sorted from blood. These receptors all come from a man aged 18-30 years in good health.

This chain links TRBV12-3 or TRBV12-4 with TRBJ2-3; perhaps TRBD2 as D (6 bases). V was cut by 2 bases and J by 3 bases, with 12 bases left in between. The CDR3 extends over 15 amino acids. The CDR3 loop is CASSLRGSETDTQYF. DNA for the CDR3: TGTGCCAGCAGTTTACGGGGGAGTGAAACAGATACGCAGTATTTT.

This chain connects TRBV20-1 to TRBJ1-1; no reliable D call. This CDR3 region has 12 residues. The V gene lost 5 bases and the J gene lost 1 base, with 8 bases spanning the gap. In germline, CDR1 is DFQATT, CDR2 SNEGSKA (reference sequence). The CDR3 DNA reads as TGCAGTGCTCTGGGCCCGAACACTGAAGCTTTCTTT. Translation gives CSALGPNTEAFF.

This sequence joins TRBV4-1 and TRBJ2-5, with 13 bases identical to TRBD2. The germline V gene encodes CDR1 MGHRA and CDR2 YSYEKL. Trimming cost V 3 bases and J 9 bases; bases outside gene matches: 10. The CDR3 is made up of 16 amino acids. Here the CDR3 reads CASSQGGLAGVVAQYF. The CDR3 nucleotides read TGCGCCAGCAGCCAGGGCGGACTAGCGGGAGTGGTGGCCCAGTACTTC.

The DNA of the CDR3 is TGTGCCAGCTCACGAAACAGCCACAATCAGCCCCAGCATTTT. It codes for CASSRNSHNQPQHF. The rearrangement links TRBV18 to TRBJ1-5; D is undetermined. Germline V gene lookup returns CDR1 KGHSH and CDR2 LQKENI. The CDR3 covers 14 residues. The V and J ends lost 4 bases and 3 bases respectively, with 10 bases between them.

The sample holds many counts of this clonotype. This chain links TRBV7-2 with TRBJ1-4; 7 bases align to TRBD1. The germline V gene encodes CDR1 SGHTA and CDR2 FQGNSA. The trim removed 5 bases at V and 3 bases at J, leaving 3 bases unmatched. This CDR3 region has 14 residues. The CDR3 DNA sequence: TGTGCCAGCAGCAAAGGGGGCCCTAATGAAAAACTGTTTTTT. This translates into CASSKGGPNEKLFF.

The chain uses TRBV28 and TRBJ1-5; 8 nucleotides align to TRBD1. V dropped 5 bases and J dropped 0; count of bases not matched to a gene: 12. Germline CDR1 reads MDHEN; CDR2 reads SYDVKM. The CDR3 totals 18 residues. In DNA form, the CDR3 reads TGTGCCAGCAGTCGAAGGACAGGGATAACTTATAGCAATCAGCCCCAGCATTTT. Its protein is CASSRRTGITYSNQPQHF.

The V call is TRBV20-1, the J call TRBJ2-5; D unclear. Germline V gene sequence: CDR1 DFQATT, CDR2 SNEGSKA (reference sequence). The ends were cut back, 0 bases at V and 1 base at J, with 12 bases in the middle. The CDR3 sequence is 15 residues long. CDR3 amino acids: CSARDTTMIQETQYF. DNA of the CDR3: TGCAGTGCTAGAGATACAACAATGATCCAAGAGACCCAGTACTTC.

The table lists this clonotype with many counts. J is TRBJ1-5 and V is TRBV6-5, with a possible D match to TRBD1 (5 bases). V lost 4 bases to trimming and J lost 4 bases, with 8 bases between them. The CDR3 has 13 amino acids. CDR1 and CDR2 from the germline V gene are MNHEY and SVGAGI. This chain's CDR3 is CASSFDRNQPQHF. The CDR3 DNA reads as TGTGCCAGCAGTTTTGACAGAAATCAGCCCCAGCATTTT.

This clonotype was observed a few times. The J gene is TRBJ2-4, the V gene TRBV20-1, with 10 bases identical to TRBD2. After removal of 0 bases from V and 4 bases from J, the junction contained 21 bases not matched to a gene. The CDR3 is 21 amino acids. Germline V CDR1 and CDR2: DFQATT, SNEGSKA (reference sequence). The CDR3 nucleotides read TGCAGTGCTAGAGATTTCAGCCTCCCACCGAGCGGGAGGGCCGGGAAAAACATTCAGTACTTC. Residues: CSARDFSLPPSGRAGKNIQYF.

The table lists this clonotype with many counts. V usage is TRBV11-2 and J usage is TRBJ1-4; unclear D gene. Germline V gene data show CDR1 as SGHAT and CDR2 as FQNNGV. The CDR3 totals 12 residues. With 5 bases removed from V and 16 bases from J, the gap between germline ends came to 17 bases. The CDR3 is CASSVDTRQPFF. CDR3 coding DNA: TGTGCCAGCAGCGTCGACACCAGGCAGCCGTTTTTT.

In this sample, this clonotype turned up a few times. The rearrangement uses TRBV18 and TRBJ2-3, with 10 bases aligning to TRBD2. CDR3 length equals 17 residues. Germline V gene lookup returns CDR1 KGHSH and CDR2 LQKENI. Trimming took 6 bases from V and 7 from J; bases not matched to a gene: 16. The CDR3 here is CASSTQRLAGFMNTQYF. The CDR3, as DNA: TGTGCCAGCTCCACTCAAAGACTAGCGGGTTTTATGAATACGCAGTATTTT.

This clonotype was counted at least ten times. This rearrangement joins TRBV5-4 to TRBJ2-5, with D unresolved. The V end was cut by 4 bases, the J end by 5 bases, with 9 bases between. Germline CDR1 and CDR2: SGHNT and YYREEE (reference sequence). CDR3 size: 12 residues. CDR3 DNA: TGTGCCAGCAGCCGAAACCGGGAGACCCAGTACTTC. The encoded protein is CASSRNRETQYF.